This T cell receptor (beta chain) was observed in a study of shared clonotypes between healthy human individuals. Study results and caveats: It was the non-shared clonotypes that had lower generation probabilities than clonotypes shared by all four donors.

Profiled with immunoSEQ multiplex PCR; TCRdb holds only in-frame clones, not every one. The table has about 710,000 clones, over 60% seen once; the top ten hold more than 1.5%. On this clone: Its specificity is not known.

Germline CDR1 reads SGHDT; CDR2 reads YYEEEE. The V end lost 5 bases, the J end lost 8 bases, and 16 bases lay between the germline ends. The length of the CDR3 is 14 residues. This receptor was taken from a woman aged 25 to 45 in good health. The material sequenced was memory CD4+ T cells sorted from blood. Stated subset: CD45RA-negative fraction. The chain is built from TRBV5-6 and TRBJ2-2; D ambiguous. The CDR3 DNA follows: TGTGCCAGCAGTTATCCAGACGGCATTGGGGAGCTGTTTTTT. Protein sequence: CASSYPDGIGELFF.